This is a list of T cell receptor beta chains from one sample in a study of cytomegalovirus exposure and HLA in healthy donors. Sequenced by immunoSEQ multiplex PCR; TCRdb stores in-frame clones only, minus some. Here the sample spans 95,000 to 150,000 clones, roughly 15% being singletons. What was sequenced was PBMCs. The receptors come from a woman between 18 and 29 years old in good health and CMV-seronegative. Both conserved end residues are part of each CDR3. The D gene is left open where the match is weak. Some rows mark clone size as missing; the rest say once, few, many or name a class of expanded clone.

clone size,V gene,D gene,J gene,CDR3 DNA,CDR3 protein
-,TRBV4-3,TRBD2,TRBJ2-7,TGCGCCAGTGCCCGAGGGAGGGGCTACGAGCAGTACTTC,CASARGRGYEQYF
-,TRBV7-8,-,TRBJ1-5,TGTGCCAGCAGCCGAGGGGCAGGGGTACAGCCCCAGCATTTT,CASSRGAGVQPQHF
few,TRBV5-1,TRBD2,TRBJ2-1,TGCGCCAGCAGCTTGGTTTCAGCGGGAAGTATTCACAATGAGCAGTTCTTC,CASSLVSAGSIHNEQFF
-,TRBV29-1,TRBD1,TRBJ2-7,TGCAGCGTGGAACAGGGGGAAACCTACGAGCAGTACTTC,CSVEQGETYEQYF
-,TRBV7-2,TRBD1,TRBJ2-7,TGTGCCAGCAGCTGGGACAGGGGGTCCTACGAGCAGTACTTC,CASSWDRGSYEQYF
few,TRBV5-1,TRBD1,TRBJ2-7,TGCGCCAGCAGCTTACAAAGACAGGGGGGGTACGAGCAGTACTTC,CASSLQRQGGYEQYF
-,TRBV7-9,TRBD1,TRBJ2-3,TGTGCCAGCAGCTCTAGGACAGGAACACTCACAGATACGCAGTATTTT,CASSSRTGTLTDTQYF
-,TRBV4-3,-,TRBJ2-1,TGCGCCAGCAGCCAAGATTTTGGCGAGCAGTTCTTC,CASSQDFGEQFF
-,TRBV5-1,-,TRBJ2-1,TGCGCCAGCAGCCCCGGAACGGGGTCTAGGATGACCAATGAGCAGTTCTTC,CASSPGTGSRMTNEQFF
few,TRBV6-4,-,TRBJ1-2,TGTGCCAGCAGAGTCATAACAGACTATGGCTACACCTTC,CASRVITDYGYTF
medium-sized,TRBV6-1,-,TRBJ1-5,TGTGCCAGCAGTGATCAGGGTTGGCAGCCCCAGCATTTT,CASSDQGWQPQHF
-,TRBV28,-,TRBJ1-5,TGTGCCAGCAGTATACAGGAAAACCTAGGCAATCAGCCCCAGCATTTT,CASSIQENLGNQPQHF
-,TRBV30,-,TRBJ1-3,TGTGACTGGAGTGTACCGCAGGGGAATGGTAGAAACACCATATATTTC,CDWSVPQGNGRNTIYF
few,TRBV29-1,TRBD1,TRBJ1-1,TGCAGCGTGGGGGACAGGAACACTGAAGCTTTCTTT,CSVGDRNTEAFF
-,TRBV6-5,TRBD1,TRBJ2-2,TGTGCCAGCAGTCCTGACAGGGGGCTTGGCGGGGAGCTGTTTTTT,CASSPDRGLGGELFF
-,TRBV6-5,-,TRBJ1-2,TGTGCCAGCAGTTGGGGCGAAGGAGTTTCCGGCTACACCTTC,CASSWGEGVSGYTF
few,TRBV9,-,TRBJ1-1,TGTGCCAGCAGCGTAGGGGGGCTGACTGAAGCTTTCTTT,CASSVGGLTEAFF
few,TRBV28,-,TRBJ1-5,TGTGCCAGCAGTCCCTGGGACACAGTCCTTAATCAGCCCCAGCATTTT,CASSPWDTVLNQPQHF
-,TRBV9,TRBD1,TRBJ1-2,TGTGCCAGCAGCGCATCCGGGACAGGCCTTTCCTATGGCTACACCTTC,CASSASGTGLSYGYTF
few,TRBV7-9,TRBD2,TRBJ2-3,TGTGCCAGCAGCCCAAGACTAGCGGGGGAAATAGGAGATACGCAGTATTTT,CASSPRLAGEIGDTQYF
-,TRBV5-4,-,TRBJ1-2,TGTGCCAGCACCCGGGGGGGGCGAGGGCCCGGCTACACCTTC,CASTRGGRGPGYTF
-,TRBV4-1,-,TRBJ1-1,TGCGCCAGCAGCCAAAATCGGGGGGGCACTGAAGCTTTCTTT,CASSQNRGGTEAFF
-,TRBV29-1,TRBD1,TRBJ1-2,TGCAGCGTTGCCGGACAGGGGAGCCCCGACTATGGCTACACCTTC,CSVAGQGSPDYGYTF
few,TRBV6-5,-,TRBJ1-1,TGTGCCAGCAGTTACTCGGGCGTGAACACTGAAGCTTTCTTT,CASSYSGVNTEAFF
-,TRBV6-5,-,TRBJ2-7,TGTGCCAGCAGTTATGGGAGGGGGGAGAGCGAGCAGTACTTC,CASSYGRGESEQYF
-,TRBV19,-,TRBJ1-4,TGTGCCAGTAGTACCTGGCCCGATGAAAAACTGTTTTTT,CASSTWPDEKLFF
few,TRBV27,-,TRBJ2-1,TGTGCCAGCAGTTTCAGCAATGAGCAGTTCTTC,CASSFSNEQFF
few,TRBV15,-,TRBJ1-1,TGTGCCACCAGCAGAGGAGTATGGGCCAGGGGCGCGGAAGCTTTCTTT,CATSRGVWARGAEAFF
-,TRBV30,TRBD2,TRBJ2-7,TGTGCCTGGAACCCTACTAGCGGGAGGGTCGAGCAGTACTTC,CAWNPTSGRVEQYF
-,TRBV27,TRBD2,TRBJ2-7,TGTGCCAGCAAGCCTTTAGCGGGGCGGGGCTACTACGAGCAGTACTTC,CASKPLAGRGYYEQYF
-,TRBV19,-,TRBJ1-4,TGTGCCAGTAGTATCCAGGGGGAAAAACTGTTTTTT,CASSIQGEKLFF
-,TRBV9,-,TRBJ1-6,TGTGCCAGCAGCTACGGGAGCTCCTATAATTCACCCCTCCACTTT,CASSYGSSYNSPLHF
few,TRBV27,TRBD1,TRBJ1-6,TGTGCCAGCACCCGGACAGGGAGTGATGCCCTCCACTTT,CASTRTGSDALHF
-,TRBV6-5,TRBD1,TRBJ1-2,TGTGCCAGCAGTGAGGGACAGGGTAACTATGGCTACACCTTC,CASSEGQGNYGYTF
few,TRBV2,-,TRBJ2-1,TGTGCCAGCAGCCCCAGGCGCAATGAGCAGTTCTTC,CASSPRRNEQFF
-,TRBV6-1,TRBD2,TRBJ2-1,TGTGCCAGCAGAAGCGGGAATACCTACAATGAGCAGTTCTTC,CASRSGNTYNEQFF
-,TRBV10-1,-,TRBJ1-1,TGCGCCAGCAGTGGCAGACAGAACACTGAAGCTTTCTTT,CASSGRQNTEAFF
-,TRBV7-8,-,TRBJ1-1,TGTGCCAGCAGTTCCATTGACAGTCACACTGAAGCTTTCTTT,CASSSIDSHTEAFF
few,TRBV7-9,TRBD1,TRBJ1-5,TGTGCCAGCAGCACAGGGGGCCAGCCCCAGCATTTT,CASSTGGQPQHF
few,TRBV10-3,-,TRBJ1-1,TGTGCCATCAGTGATCAGGGGACGGTGAACACTGAAGCTTTCTTT,CAISDQGTVNTEAFF
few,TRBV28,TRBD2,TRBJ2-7,TGTGCCACTCAGACTAGCGGCTACGAGCAGTACTTC,CATQTSGYEQYF
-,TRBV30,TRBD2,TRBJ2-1,TGTGCCTGGAGCGGACTAGCGGGAGTCAATGAGCAGTTCTTC,CAWSGLAGVNEQFF
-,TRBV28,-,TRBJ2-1,TGTGCCAGCAGCTTGAGCGGCTCGGGAGTCGATGAGCAGTTCTTC,CASSLSGSGVDEQFF
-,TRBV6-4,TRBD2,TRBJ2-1,TGTGCCAGCAGTGACTCTGAGGGAGGGCCGGGGTGGCAGTTCTTC,CASSDSEGGPGWQFF
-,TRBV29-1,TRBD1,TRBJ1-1,TGCAGCGTTTCCGGGACAGGCGAGACTGAAGCTTTCTTT,CSVSGTGETEAFF